Shown below are 19 T cell receptor beta chains from a single sample sequenced in a study of cytotoxic CD8 clonotypes in ibrutinib-treated CLL (dated by TCRdb to the early 2020s). The time point label of this sample denotes: roughly 23 months on ibrutinib. Libraries were built with the immunoSEQ multiplex PCR assay. Sourced from immuneACCESS, this table was stored by TCRdb with only in-frame sequences that have V and J called. A share of the clones is absent; for the studies checked, an unresolved V gene accounts for under half, and the remainder has no known explanation. The sample profile shows about 97,000 clones; approximately 71% of them were found once. The biggest ten clones account for around 25% of the sample. The starting material was PBMCs, obtained after 24 months of ibrutinib treatment. The receptors come from a human donor with chronic lymphocytic leukemia.

The rearrangement uses TRBV5-4 and TRBJ2-1, with D unresolved. Germline assignment: CDR1 SGHNT and CDR2 YYREEE (reference sequence). The CDR3 is 13 amino acids. V dropped 0 bases and J dropped 6 bases, with 7 bases sitting between them. The CDR3 sequence: CASSLGASNEQFF. Here the CDR3 DNA reads TGTGCCAGCAGCTTGGGGGCTAGCAATGAGCAGTTCTTC. The whole variable domain, remainder taken from reference TRBV5-4 and TRBJ2-1, is ETGVTQSPTHLIKTRGQQVTLRCSSQSGHNTVSWYQQALGQGPQFIFQYYREEENGRGNFPPRFSGLQFPNYSSELNVNALELDDSALYLCASSLGASNEQFFGPGTRLTVL.

This clone was observed a single time. The J gene is TRBJ1-2, the V gene TRBV18, with 7 bases lining up with TRBD1. CDR3 size: 14 residues. From germline, CDR1 is KGHSH and CDR2 LQKENI. Unmatched junction bases numbered 2, after V lost 1 base and J lost 3 bases. In DNA, the CDR3 is TGTGCCAGCTCACCACGGCAGGGGGACTATGGCTACACCTTC. It codes for CASSPRQGDYGYTF.

This clone appeared a single time. The J gene is TRBJ2-1, the V gene TRBV5-1; TRBD2 aligns across 8 bases. With V trimmed by 5 bases and J by 4 bases, 8 bases remained unmatched. CDR3 length equals 15 residues. Germline loops: CDR1 SGHRS, CDR2 YFSETQ. The CDR3: CASSHAGGAYNEQFF. CDR3 in DNA: TGCGCCAGCAGTCATGCGGGGGGCGCTTACAATGAGCAGTTCTTC.

This chain joins TRBV28 and TRBJ2-1; the D is unclear. This CDR3 comprises 14 residues. V was cut by 7 bases and J by 0 bases, with 10 bases left in between. The germline V gene encodes CDR1 MDHEN and CDR2 SYDVKM. The CDR3 reads CASTLGSSYNEQFF. CDR3 nucleotides: TGTGCCAGCACCTTGGGAAGCTCCTACAATGAGCAGTTCTTC.

This clone is a singleton in its sample. This chain links TRBV2 with TRBJ2-5; D unclear. This CDR3 spans 12 amino acids. CDR1 SNHLY and CDR2 FYNNEI come from the germline V gene. The V and J ends lost 4 bases and 4 bases respectively, with 7 bases between them. CDR3 in amino acids: CASSVIGETQYF. In DNA form, the CDR3 reads TGTGCCAGCAGTGTAATAGGAGAGACCCAGTACTTC.

The CDR3 region has the DNA TGTGCCAGCAAGGGCCAGGGGTTCGACGAGCAGTACTTC. Protein product: CASKGQGFDEQYF. The rearrangement uses TRBV6-5 and TRBJ2-7; perhaps TRBD1 as D (6 bases). This CDR3 comprises 13 residues. Trimming cost V 7 bases and J 5 bases, with 15 bases left between them. In germline, CDR1 is MNHEY, CDR2 SVGAGI.

The rearrangement joins TRBV5-5 to TRBJ2-3; no clear D. The CDR3 loop spans 12 amino acids. The ends were cut back, 0 bases at V and 6 bases at J, with 5 bases in the middle. Germline values: CDR1 SGHKS, CDR2 YYEKEE (reference sequence). The CDR3 coding sequence is TGTGCCAGCAGCTTGGCCGGGGATACGCAGTATTTT. Translated: CASSLAGDTQYF.

V usage is TRBV6-4 and J usage is TRBJ2-3; no clear D. V lost 5 bases, J lost 5 bases, and 11 bases lay in between. Germline CDR1 MRHNA, CDR2 SNTAGT. The CDR3 covers 13 residues. This CDR3 reads CASSHRAEDTQYF. CDR3 nucleotides: TGTGCCAGCAGTCATCGAGCAGAAGATACGCAGTATTTT.

The V gene is TRBV19, the J gene TRBJ1-1; TRBD1 is a possible D gene (5 bases). The germline CDR1 and CDR2 sequences are LNHDA and SQIVND (reference sequence). V shed 9 bases and J shed 1 base, with 9 bases lying between them. The CDR3 is 12 amino acids. As DNA, the CDR3 is TGTGCCAGCAGGGAGAAGAACACTGAAGCTTTCTTT. This sequence encodes CASREKNTEAFF. Combining the CDR3 with reference TRBV19 and TRBJ1-1 gives the whole variable domain DGGITQSPKYLFRKEGQNVTLSCEQNLNHDAMYWYRQDPGQGLRLIYYSQIVNDFQKGDIAEGYSVSREKKESFPLTVTSAQKNPTAFYLCASREKNTEAFFGQGTRLTVV.

This sequence joins TRBV2 and TRBJ2-2, with D perhaps matching TRBD2 (6 bases). Germline CDR1 and CDR2: SNHLY and FYNNEI. With 7 bases removed from V and 7 bases from J, the gap between germline ends came to 13 bases. The CDR3 totals 13 residues. CDR3 protein: CASKGGSGGELFF. CDR3 coding DNA: TGTGCCAGCAAGGGAGGCTCGGGCGGGGAGCTGTTTTTT.

The chain employs TRBV7-8 and TRBJ1-2, with 8 nucleotides matching TRBD1. There are 15 residues in the CDR3. CDR1 SGHVS and CDR2 FQNEAQ come from the germline V gene. V gave up 0 bases and J gave up 7 bases; unmatched junction bases: 7. This chain's CDR3 is CASSLASRTGFGYTF. CDR3 in DNA: TGTGCCAGCAGCTTAGCGAGCAGGACAGGGTTTGGCTACACCTTC. The entire variable domain, with the rest obtained from reference TRBV7-8 and TRBJ1-2, is as follows: GAGVSQSPRYKVAKRGQDVALRCDPISGHVSLFWYQQALGQGPEFLTYFQNEAQLDKSGLPSDRFFAERPEGSVSTLKIQRTQQEDSAVYLCASSLASRTGFGYTFGSGTRLTVV.

This clone was seen a handful of times. V usage is TRBV28 and J usage is TRBJ1-5; 9 bases agree with TRBD1. The germline CDR1 and CDR2 sequences are MDHEN and SYDVKM. This CDR3 has 15 amino acids. V shed 6 bases, J shed 4 bases, and the junction held 7 bases outside the gene matches. This chain's CDR3 is CASSKQGARNQPQHF. CDR3 nucleotides: TGTGCCAGCAGCAAACAGGGGGCCCGAAATCAGCCCCAGCATTTT.

The chain employs TRBV2 and TRBJ2-3, with D maybe TRBD1 (6 bases). Germline CDR1 and CDR2: SNHLY and FYNNEI. Trimming cost V 6 bases and J 2 bases, with 15 bases left between them. The CDR3 has 15 residues. CDR3 amino acids: CASRYGQTNTDTQYF. DNA of the CDR3: TGTGCCAGCAGGTATGGACAGACAAACACAGATACGCAGTATTTT.

This chain joins TRBV12-5 and TRBJ2-1, with D perhaps matching TRBD1 (5 bases). The length of the CDR3 is 14 residues. Germline CDR1 LGHNT, CDR2 FRNRAP. Between the trimmed V and J ends, which lost 1 base and 6 bases, there was a span of 10 bases. The DNA of the CDR3 is TGTGCTAGTGGTTTGGGCAACCAGGGCAATGAGCAGTTCTTC. Residues: CASGLGNQGNEQFF.

The rearrangement joins TRBV15 to TRBJ2-7; 7 nucleotides agree with TRBD1. Germline V gives CDR1 LNHNV, CDR2 YYDKDF (reference sequence). This CDR3 contains 14 residues. Trimming cost V 1 base and J 4 bases; bases outside gene matches: 4. The CDR3 protein is CATSRVGGRYEQYF. CDR3 sequence (DNA): TGTGCCACCAGCAGAGTAGGGGGCAGGTACGAGCAGTACTTC. Complete variable domain (other parts from reference TRBV15 and TRBJ2-7): DAMVIQNPRYQVTQFGKPVTLSCSQTLNHNVMYWYQQKSSQAPKLLFHYYDKDFNNEADTPDNFQSRRPNTSFCFLDIRSPGLGDTAMYLCATSRVGGRYEQYFGPGTRLTVT.

The CDR3: CASSSGSRLFYSNQPQHF. In DNA, the CDR3 is TGTGCCAGCAGCTCGGGGTCCCGGCTCTTCTATAGCAATCAGCCCCAGCATTTT. The rearrangement links TRBV28 to TRBJ1-5, with no clear D. The germline V and J ends were trimmed by 6 bases and 0 bases, with 21 bases remaining between them. Germline CDR1 MDHEN, CDR2 SYDVKM. This CDR3 spans 18 amino acids.

This clone was recorded a few times. The junction departs from germline at one end; a sequencing error may be responsible. The chain has TRBV7-2 and TRBJ2-7; tentatively, D is TRBD1 or TRBD2 (5 bases each). The germline CDR1 and CDR2 sequences are SGHTA and FQGNSA. The CDR3 runs to 13 residues. This chain's CDR3 is CASSLDPRDDGHF. Here the CDR3 DNA reads TGTGCCAGCAGCTTAGATCCCCGGGACGACGGACACTTC.

Of note for this clone: This sample includes further DNA sequences coding for the same CDR3. The V call is TRBV19, the J call TRBJ2-5; 8 bases agree with TRBD1. Germline assignment: CDR1 LNHDA and CDR2 SQIVND (reference sequence). There are 13 residues in the CDR3. V was pared by 4 bases and J by 4 bases, with 2 bases of the junction left unmatched. CDR3 protein: CASSTGQGETQYF. The CDR3 coding sequence is TGTGCCAGTAGTACCGGACAGGGAGAGACCCAGTACTTC. Together with reference TRBV19 and TRBJ2-5, the CDR3 gives the full variable domain: DGGITQSPKYLFRKEGQNVTLSCEQNLNHDAMYWYRQDPGQGLRLIYYSQIVNDFQKGDIAEGYSVSREKKESFPLTVTSAQKNPTAFYLCASSTGQGETQYFGPGTRLLVL.

The rearrangement uses TRBV9 and TRBJ1-1; the D gene is possibly TRBD1 (6 bases). The CDR3 totals 13 residues. V dropped 3 bases and J dropped 6 bases, with 12 bases sitting between them. The germline V gene encodes CDR1 SGDLS and CDR2 YYNGEE. CDR3 sequence: CASSAQGGAEAFF. CDR3 DNA: TGTGCCAGCAGCGCACAGGGAGGGGCTGAAGCTTTCTTT.